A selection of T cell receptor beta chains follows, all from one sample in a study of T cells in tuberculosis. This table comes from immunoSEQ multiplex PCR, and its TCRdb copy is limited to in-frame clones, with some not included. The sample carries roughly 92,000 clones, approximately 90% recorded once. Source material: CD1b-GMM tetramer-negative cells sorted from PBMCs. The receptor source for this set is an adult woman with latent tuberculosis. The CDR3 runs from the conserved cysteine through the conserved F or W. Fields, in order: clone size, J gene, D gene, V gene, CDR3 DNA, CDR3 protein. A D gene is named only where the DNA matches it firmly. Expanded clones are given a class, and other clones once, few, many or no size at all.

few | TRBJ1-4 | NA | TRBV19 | TGTGCCAGTAGTTCCTACCCGAGAGGAACTAATGAAAAACTGTTTTTT | CASSSYPRGTNEKLFF
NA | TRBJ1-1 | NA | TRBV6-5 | TGTGCCAGCAGTTTCAGGGTGATGAACACTGAAGCTTTCTTT | CASSFRVMNTEAFF
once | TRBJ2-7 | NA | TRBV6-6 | TGTGCCAGCAGGCCTCGGGGAGCAGGCTCCTACGAGCAGTACTTC | CASRPRGAGSYEQYF
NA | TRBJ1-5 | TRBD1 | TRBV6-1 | TGTGCCAGCAGTGAAGCGCGGGGACAGAGGCAGCCCCAGCATTTT | CASSEARGQRQPQHF
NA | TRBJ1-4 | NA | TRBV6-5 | TGTGCCTCGGGTCAGGGAAATGAAAAACTGTTTTTT | CASGQGNEKLFF
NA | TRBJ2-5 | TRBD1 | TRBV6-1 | TGTGCCAGCAGTGAAACAGGGGTGTCGGGGGAGACCCAGTACTTC | CASSETGVSGETQYF
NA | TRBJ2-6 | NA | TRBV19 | TGTGCCAGTAGTACAGTTCGGGACACGACGAGGCCTGGGGCCAACGTCCTGACTTTC | CASSTVRDTTRPGANVLTF
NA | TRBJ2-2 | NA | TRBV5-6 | TGTGCCAGCAGCTTGGTTCGGCGGCAGAGCACCGGGGAGCTGTTTTTT | CASSLVRRQSTGELFF
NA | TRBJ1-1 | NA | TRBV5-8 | TGTGCCAGCAGCTTGGATCCTGGCCTCTTGAACACTGAAGCTTTCTTT | CASSLDPGLLNTEAFF
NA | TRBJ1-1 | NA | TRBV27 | TGTGCCAGCAGTTTTTCGCGTACAGTGAACACTGAAGCTTTCTTT | CASSFSRTVNTEAFF
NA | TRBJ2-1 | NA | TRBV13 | TGTGCCAGCAGCTTTTATGTAGGGGGCAATGAGCAGTTCTTC | CASSFYVGGNEQFF
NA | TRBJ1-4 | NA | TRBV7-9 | TGTGCCACTACACAGGGTGTTAATGAAAAACTGTTTTTT | CATTQGVNEKLFF
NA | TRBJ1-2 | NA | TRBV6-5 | TGTGCCAGCAGTGGCGACAGCACTAACTATGGCTACACCTTC | CASSGDSTNYGYTF
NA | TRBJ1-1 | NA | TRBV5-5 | TGTGCCAGCAGCTTAGTTAGGGGCACTGAAGCTTTCTTT | CASSLVRGTEAFF
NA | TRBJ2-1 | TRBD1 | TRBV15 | TGTGCCACCAGCACCGGGACAGGGAATTACAATGAGCAGTTCTTC | CATSTGTGNYNEQFF
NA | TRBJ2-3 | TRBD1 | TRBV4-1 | TGCGCCAGCAGCCCAGGACAGGGCACAGATACGCAGTATTTT | CASSPGQGTDTQYF
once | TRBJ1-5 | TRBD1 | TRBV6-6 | TGTGCCAGCAGTTACCCAGCCGACAGGGGGCATCAGCCCCAGCATTTT | CASSYPADRGHQPQHF
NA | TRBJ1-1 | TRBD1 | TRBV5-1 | TGCGCCAGCAGCCTCAGCGCGGGACAGTATTTTGGAGCTTTCTTT | CASSLSAGQYFGAFF
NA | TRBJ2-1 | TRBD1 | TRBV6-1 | TGTGCCAGCAGTGACCCGGGACAGGGCGACAATGAGCAGTTCTTC | CASSDPGQGDNEQFF
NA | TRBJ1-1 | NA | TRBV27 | TGTGCCAGCAAGCAGGGGCGAGGCACTGAAGCTTTCTTT | CASKQGRGTEAFF
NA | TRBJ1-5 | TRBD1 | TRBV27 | TGTGCCAGCAGAGAACGACAGGGAAGGCAGCCCCAGCATTTT | CASRERQGRQPQHF
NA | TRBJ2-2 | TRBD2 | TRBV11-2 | TGTGCCAGCAGCCCGACGAGACTAGCGGGGAACACCGGGGAGCTGTTTTTT | CASSPTRLAGNTGELFF
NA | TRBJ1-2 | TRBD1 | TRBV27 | TGTGCCAGCAGTTTAGAGCCCGGGACAGGGAGGAGTGGCTACACCTTC | CASSLEPGTGRSGYTF
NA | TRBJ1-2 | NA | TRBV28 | TGTGCCAGCTCACCAGGGTTAACTTATGGCTACACCTTC | CASSPGLTYGYTF
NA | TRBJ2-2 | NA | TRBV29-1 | TGCAGCGTTGACCCCAGGGGAGATACCGGGGAGCTGTTTTTT | CSVDPRGDTGELFF
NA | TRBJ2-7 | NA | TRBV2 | TGTGCCAGCAGTTCGCGACGGAGCGGAGCCTACGAGCAGTACTTC | CASSSRRSGAYEQYF
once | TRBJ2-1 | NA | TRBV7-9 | TGTGCCAGCAGCTCCCATAGCGGAGGAGGGTACAATGAGCAGTTCTTC | CASSSHSGGGYNEQFF
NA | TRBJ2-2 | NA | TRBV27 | TGTGCCAGCACTCCGGCAGGGGAGTCCGGGGAGCTGTTTTTT | CASTPAGESGELFF